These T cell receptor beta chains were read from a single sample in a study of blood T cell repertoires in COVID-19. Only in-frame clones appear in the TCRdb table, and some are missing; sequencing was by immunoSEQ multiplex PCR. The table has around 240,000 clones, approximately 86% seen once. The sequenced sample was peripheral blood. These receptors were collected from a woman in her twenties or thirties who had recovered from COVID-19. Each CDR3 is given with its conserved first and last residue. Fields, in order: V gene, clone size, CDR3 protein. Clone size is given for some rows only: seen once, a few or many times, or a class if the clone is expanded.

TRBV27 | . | CASSLYASNQPQHF
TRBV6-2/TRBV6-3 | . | CASSPVGTAITIVNYGYTF
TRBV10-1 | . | CASSEEASRSYEQYF
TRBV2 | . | CASSRDRNNQPQHF
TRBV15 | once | CATSRGGTGNEKLFF
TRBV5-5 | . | CASSPSSGGDTQYF
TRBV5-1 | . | CASSLVGTGTGTEAFF
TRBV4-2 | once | CASSQVGTSGETQYF
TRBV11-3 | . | CASSGRLDYEQYF
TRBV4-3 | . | CASSQDPSGGKLYEQYF
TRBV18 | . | CASSPWTGSNSPLHF
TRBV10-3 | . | CAISESRDRGLNTEAFF
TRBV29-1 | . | CSVAGPRTGASTDTQYF
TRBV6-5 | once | CASFVGGRDEAFF
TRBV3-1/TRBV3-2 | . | CASSPGDTSNYGYTF
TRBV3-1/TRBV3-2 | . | CASSQMGGQPQHF
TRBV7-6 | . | CASSLTQGGYGNEQFF
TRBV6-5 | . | CASIFRDTEMKPQHF
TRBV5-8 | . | CASSKLSLLTDTQYF
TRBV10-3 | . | CAISEQGALTDTQYF
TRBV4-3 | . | CASSQARGGFHEQFF
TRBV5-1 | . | CASSLVSDRGVGTQYF
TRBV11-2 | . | CASSWRGGRETQYF
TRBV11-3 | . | CASSGGGSHNEQFF
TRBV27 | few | CASSNSGFPYEQYF
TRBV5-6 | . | CASSLMGQTNEKLFF
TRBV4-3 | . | CASSPAGGRIEQFF
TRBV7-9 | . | CASSLARQGAMGRRSEQYF